The following is a TCR beta chain sequence with its context. Its antigen is unidentified. The data derive from a study of cytomegalovirus exposure and HLA in healthy donors. Study-wide points: According to an earlier analysis, most TCR beta V segments yielded productive rearrangements about 87% or about 30% of the time. A later look showed TCR association rates differing by HLA locus, highest for DRB1 and lowest for HLA-C.

The CDR3 is made up of 15 amino acids. With 1 base clipped from V and 2 bases from J, the junction kept 5 bases outside the gene matches. The V gene's germline CDR1 is SGHAT and CDR2 FQNNGV. At the time of sampling, donors were nominally healthy, though unrecorded immune exposures were likely. Use of 60 Vbeta and 13 Jbeta primers characterized the PCR. Here immunoSEQ multiplex PCR was the method, and the copy in TCRdb shows in-frame clones only, minus some. Here the sample table reports fewer than 100,000 clones. This TCR was sampled from a man aged 45-65 years in good health and CMV-seronegative. The V and J genes are TRBV11-2 and TRBJ2-7; 7 nucleotides line up with TRBD1. Specimen: PBMCs. This CDR3 reads CASSLGRQGPYEQYF. In nucleotides, the CDR3 is TGTGCCAGCAGCTTAGGGCGACAGGGTCCCTACGAGCAGTACTTC.